Shown below are 17 T cell receptor beta chains from a single sample sequenced in a study of T cells after yellow fever vaccination. TCRdb reanalysed the 5' RACE reads using MiXCR and keeps one entry per CDR3 protein. The repertoire includes about 320,000 distinct CDR3 sequences, about 12% of them detected once, and roughly 3% sits in the top ten. Sequencing used CD4+ T cells sorted from PBMCs, obtained 15 days after the yellow fever booster vaccination. The source of these receptors is a man between 18 and 35 years old who received the YFV17D yellow fever vaccine.

The chain links TRBV7-3 to TRBJ2-2, with a possible D match to TRBD1 (5 bases). V lost 2 bases and J lost 1, with 11 bases in between. The CDR3 has 16 amino acids. The germline CDR1 and CDR2 sequences are SGHTA and FQGTGA. DNA for the CDR3: TGTGCCAGCAGCTTAGGGTTTCAGGGGAACACCGGGGAGCTGTTTTTT. This translates into CASSLGFQGNTGELFF.

The V and J genes are TRBV6-5 and TRBJ1-1; 8 nucleotides align to TRBD1. The germline CDR1 and CDR2 sequences are MNHEY and SVGAGI. V shed 6 bases and J 1 base; nucleotides not matched to a gene: 7. The CDR3 runs 15 residues. CDR3 sequence: CASSYDRGPNTEAFF. DNA for the CDR3: TGTGCCAGCAGCTACGACAGGGGTCCGAACACTGAAGCTTTCTTT.

This clonotype was observed a handful of times. V and J are TRBV27 and TRBJ1-2; D unresolved. This CDR3 contains 13 residues. The V gene lost 3 bases and the J gene lost 6 bases, with 11 bases spanning the gap. The germline V gene encodes CDR1 MNHEY and CDR2 SMNVEV (reference sequence). The CDR3 is CASSLAGRDGYTF. The DNA for the CDR3 is TGTGCCAGCAGTTTGGCAGGCCGTGATGGCTACACCTTC.

In its sample, this clonotype was seen a few times. The chain couples TRBV7-9 to TRBJ2-3; D might be TRBD1 (5 bases). This CDR3 is built from 12 residues. Trimming stripped 6 bases from V and 7 bases from J, with 11 bases between. The germline CDR1 and CDR2 sequences are SEHNR and FQNEAQ (reference sequence). The CDR3 here is CASSIDRNTQYF. CDR3 DNA: TGTGCCAGCAGTATTGACAGAAATACGCAGTATTTT.

This clonotype came up a few times. The chain is built from TRBV15 and TRBJ2-1; no definite D call. CDR1 and CDR2 from the germline V gene are LNHNV and YYDKDF (reference sequence). CDR3 length equals 15 residues. Deletions cut 3 bases from V and 10 bases from J, with 19 bases between. The CDR3, as DNA: TGTGCCACCAGCAGGGCCGCCTTCGAACTTAAGGAGCAGTTCTTC. This codes for CATSRAAFELKEQFF.

Many counts were recorded for this clonotype. The chain links TRBV29-1 to TRBJ2-1; D perhaps matches TRBD2 (5 bases). V lost 1 base, J lost 7 bases, and 23 bases lay in between. Germline-derived CDR1 and CDR2 are SQVTM and ANQGSEA. The CDR3 length is 17 residues. The CDR3 here is CSVEGRSGLGFGNEQFF. CDR3 nucleotides: TGCAGCGTTGAAGGTCGTTCGGGATTGGGGTTTGGAAATGAGCAGTTCTTC.

This clonotype was seen more than once but under ten times. J is TRBJ1-1 and V is TRBV5-1, with TRBD1 as a possible D gene (5 bases). Looked up from germline, CDR1 is SGHRS and CDR2 is YFSETQ. The CDR3 is 13 residues long. The ends were cut back, 5 bases at V and 6 bases at J, with 14 bases in the middle. The CDR3 DNA sequence: TGCGCCAGCAGTCTTGGGGCGGAGGCTGAAGCTTTCTTT. It encodes CASSLGAEAEAFF.

This clonotype was detected many times. The chain is built from TRBV2 and TRBJ2-7; no clear D gene. Germline V gene sequence: CDR1 SNHLY, CDR2 FYNNEI. This CDR3 is 11 amino acids long. Trimming removed 5 bases at V and 5 bases at J, with 7 bases between. CDR3 in amino acids: CASSYQDEQYF. CDR3 nucleotide sequence: TGTGCCAGCAGTTATCAGGACGAGCAGTACTTC.

The chain carries TRBV18 and TRBJ2-6; D is unclear. In germline, CDR1 is KGHSH, CDR2 LQKENI. V lost 6 bases and J 0 bases, leaving 9 bases between the germline ends. This CDR3 is 15 amino acids long. The chain's CDR3 is CASSTGGSGANVLTF. The CDR3 nucleotides read TGTGCCAGCTCCACGGGCGGCTCTGGGGCCAACGTCCTGACTTTC.

Ten or more counts support this clonotype. The V call is TRBV3-1, the J call TRBJ2-1, with D unresolved. The CDR3 runs to 13 residues. V lost 2 bases and J lost 10, with 12 bases in between. Germline loops: CDR1 LGHDT, CDR2 YNNKEL (reference sequence). Written as DNA, the CDR3 is TGTGCCAGCAGCCAATCAAGGGTGTCCGAGCAGTTCTTC. It codes for CASSQSRVSEQFF.

This clonotype was seen repeatedly, ten times or more. V and J are TRBV7-6 and TRBJ2-1; D is possibly TRBD2 (5 bases). Germline CDR1 SGHVS, CDR2 FNYEAQ. This CDR3 region has 13 residues. Between the trimmed V and J ends, which lost 2 bases and 7 bases, there was a span of 9 bases. The CDR3 region is CASSLIGGNEQFF. CDR3 DNA: TGTGCCAGCAGCTTAATAGGCGGGAATGAGCAGTTCTTC.

The chain links TRBV20-1 to TRBJ2-5; D gene uncertain. There are 12 residues in the CDR3. CDR1 DFQATT and CDR2 SNEGSKA come from the germline V gene (reference sequence). Trimming cost V 3 bases and J 2 bases, with 7 bases left between them. The CDR3 coding sequence is TGCAGTGCTAGCGGGCTACAAGAGACCCAGTACTTC. Translation: CSASGLQETQYF.

The chain couples TRBV5-4 to TRBJ2-1, with TRBD2 matching over 8 bases. The germline CDR1 and CDR2 sequences are SGHNT and YYREEE (reference sequence). The CDR3 is 14 amino acids. V lost 1 base and J lost 5; bases outside the gene matches: 2. CDR3 residues: CASSLTSGHNEQFF. In nucleotides, the CDR3 is TGTGCCAGCAGCTTGACTAGCGGACACAATGAGCAGTTCTTC. Complete variable domain (other parts from reference TRBV5-4 and TRBJ2-1): ETGVTQSPTHLIKTRGQQVTLRCSSQSGHNTVSWYQQALGQGPQFIFQYYREEENGRGNFPPRFSGLQFPNYSSELNVNALELDDSALYLCASSLTSGHNEQFFGPGTRLTVL.

This clonotype was seen more than once but under ten times. The gene calls are TRBV3-1 and TRBJ1-1, with TRBD1 identical over 8 bases. The CDR3 spans 12 residues. In germline, CDR1 is LGHDT, CDR2 YNNKEL (reference sequence). The V gene end was trimmed by 4 bases and the J gene end by 5 bases; junction bases not matched to a gene: 0. The CDR3 sequence is CASSRTGTEAFF. The CDR3 coding sequence is TGTGCCAGCAGCCGGACAGGGACTGAAGCTTTCTTT. Full variable domain (rest looked up from reference TRBV3-1 and TRBJ1-1): DTAVSQTPKYLVTQMGNDKSIKCEQNLGHDTMYWYKQDSKKFLKIMFSYNNKELIINETVPNRFSPKSPDKAHLNLHINSLELGDSAVYFCASSRTGTEAFFGQGTRLTVV.

The chain links TRBV7-9 to TRBJ2-1; 7 positions match TRBD1. The CDR3 totals 16 residues. V shed 5 bases, J shed 0 bases, and the junction held 7 bases outside the gene matches. The V gene's germline CDR1 is SEHNR and CDR2 FQNEAQ (reference sequence). DNA of the CDR3: TGTGCCAGCAGCCCCGGCCCAGGGGGCTCCTACAATGAGCAGTTCTTC. Translation gives CASSPGPGGSYNEQFF.

V gene TRBV7-2 combines with J gene TRBJ2-5; D tentatively fits TRBD1 or TRBD2 (5 bases each). CDR3 size: 15 residues. V lost 6 bases and J lost 4, with 18 bases in between. CDR1 is SGHTA and CDR2 is FQGNSA in the germline V gene. The CDR3 DNA sequence: TGTGCCAGCAGTACTGGACGAGAGAGGGGAGAGACCCAGTACTTC. It translates to CASSTGRERGETQYF.

The V call is TRBV6-6, the J call TRBJ2-3; D is unclear. This CDR3 is built from 18 residues. V was shortened by 5 bases and J by 0 bases, with 21 bases between the two germline ends. Germline CDR1 is MNHNY and CDR2 is SVGAGI (reference sequence). The CDR3, as DNA: TGTGCCAGCAGTCCCCCCAACGCAGGATCGACTAGCACAGATACGCAGTATTTT. Translation gives CASSPPNAGSTSTDTQYF.